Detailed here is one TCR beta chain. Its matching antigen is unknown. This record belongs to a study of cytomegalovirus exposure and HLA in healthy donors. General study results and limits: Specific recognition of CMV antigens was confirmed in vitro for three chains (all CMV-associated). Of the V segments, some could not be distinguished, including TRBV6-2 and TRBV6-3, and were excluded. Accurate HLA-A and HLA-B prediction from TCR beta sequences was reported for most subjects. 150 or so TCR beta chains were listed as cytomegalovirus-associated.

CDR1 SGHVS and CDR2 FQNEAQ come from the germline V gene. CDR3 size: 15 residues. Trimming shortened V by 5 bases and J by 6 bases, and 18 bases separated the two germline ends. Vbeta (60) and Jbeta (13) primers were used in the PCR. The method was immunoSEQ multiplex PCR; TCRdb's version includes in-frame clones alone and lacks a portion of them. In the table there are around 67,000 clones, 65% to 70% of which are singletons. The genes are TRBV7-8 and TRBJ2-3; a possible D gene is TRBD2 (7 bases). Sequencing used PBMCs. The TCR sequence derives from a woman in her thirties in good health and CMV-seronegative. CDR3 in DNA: TGTGCCAGCAGCCCAGACGCGGGGGCCGGGGATACGCAGTATTTT. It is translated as CASSPDAGAGDTQYF.